The text below deals with one T cell receptor beta chain. This table comes from immunoSEQ multiplex PCR, and its TCRdb copy is limited to in-frame clones, with some not included. Among 150,000 or so clones listed, roughly 93% were seen once. The data originate from a study of control samples from healthy donors and cancer patients. The CDR3 has 15 amino acids. The V and J ends lost 3 bases and 5 bases, in that order; junction bases with no gene match: 6. CDR1 is SGHTA, CDR2 FQGNSA, per germline. This TCR was sampled from a man between 45 and 60 years old in good health. The V call is TRBV7-2, the J call TRBJ2-2, with TRBD2 identical over 7 bases. Sample: blood. The CDR3 DNA sequence: TGTGCCAGCAGCTTGGGAGGGTTGAGAACCGGGGAGCTGTTTTTT. It translates to CASSLGGLRTGELFF.